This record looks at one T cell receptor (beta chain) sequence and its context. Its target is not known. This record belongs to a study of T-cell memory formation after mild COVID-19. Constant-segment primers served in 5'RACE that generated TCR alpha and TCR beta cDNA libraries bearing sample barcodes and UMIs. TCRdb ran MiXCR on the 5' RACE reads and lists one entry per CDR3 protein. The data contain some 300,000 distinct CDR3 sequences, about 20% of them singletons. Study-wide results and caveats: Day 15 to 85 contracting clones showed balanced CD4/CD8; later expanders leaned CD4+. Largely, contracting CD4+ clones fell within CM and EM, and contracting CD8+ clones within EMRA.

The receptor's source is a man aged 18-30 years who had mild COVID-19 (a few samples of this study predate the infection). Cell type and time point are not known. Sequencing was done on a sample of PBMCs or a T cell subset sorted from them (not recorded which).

CDR3 sequence: CASSPVGGVLTDTQYF. The CDR3 DNA sequence: TGTGCCAGCTCACCGGTCGGGGGAGTACTCACAGATACGCAGTATTTT. J is TRBJ2-3 and V is TRBV18, with TRBD2 as a possible D gene (6 bases). Germline V lookup: CDR1 KGHSH, CDR2 LQKENI. The length of the CDR3 is 16 residues. V shed 3 bases and J shed 2 bases, with 15 bases lying between them.